This T cell receptor (beta chain) was documented in a study of shared clonotypes between healthy human individuals. The study, taken as a whole, reports: Clonotypes that were shared across a handful of donors made up around 5% of naive CD4 clonotypes. Naive subsets tended to show greater estimated richness than memory subsets.

This CDR3 region has 15 residues. CDR1 is SGHTA, CDR2 FQGNSA, per germline. Selected positively for CCR7 and CD45RO-negative, naive CD8 cells excluded terminally differentiated effector memory CD45RA+ cells. As to this clone: Its specificity is not known. The junction departs from the called germline gene at one end, perhaps through a read error.

Data came from immunoSEQ multiplex PCR; TCRdb stores just in-frame clones and leaves some out. Among hundreds of thousands of clones listed, almost 95% were seen once. The TCR was taken from a man younger than 40 in good health. The sequencing input was naive CD8+ T cells sorted from blood. This chain connects TRBV7-2 to TRBJ2-1; 7 nucleotides agree with TRBD2. The DNA for the CDR3 is TGTGCCAGCACCTTACTCACTAGCGCTATAGATGAGCAGTTCTTC. It is translated as CASTLLTSAIDEQFF.